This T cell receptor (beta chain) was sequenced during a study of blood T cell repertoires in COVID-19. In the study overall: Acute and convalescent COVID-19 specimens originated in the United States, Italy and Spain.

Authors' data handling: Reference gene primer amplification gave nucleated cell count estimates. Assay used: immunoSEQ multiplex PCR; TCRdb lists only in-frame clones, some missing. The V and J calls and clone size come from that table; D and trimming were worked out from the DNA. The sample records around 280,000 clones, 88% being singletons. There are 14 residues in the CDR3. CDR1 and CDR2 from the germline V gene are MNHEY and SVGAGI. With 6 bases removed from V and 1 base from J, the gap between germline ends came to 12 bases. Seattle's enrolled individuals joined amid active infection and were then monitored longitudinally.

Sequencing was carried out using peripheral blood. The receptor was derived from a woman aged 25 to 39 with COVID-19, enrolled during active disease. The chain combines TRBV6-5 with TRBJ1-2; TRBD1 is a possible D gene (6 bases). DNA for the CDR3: TGTGCCAGCAGATCCGGGACACTTAACTATGGCTACACCTTC. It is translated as CASRSGTLNYGYTF.